This TCR beta chain was recorded in a study of OX40 agonist ivuxolimab in advanced cancers. Overall study context: The eligibility criteria allowed prior anti-PD-1, anti-PD-L1 or anti-CTLA-4 therapy, and 40% had some.

Produced via immunoSEQ multiplex PCR; TCRdb's table is partial and in-frame only. Of roughly 17,000 clones listed, 75% to 90% are singletons. The sample was CD4+ or CD8+ T cells sorted from blood, taken in a trial of the OX40 agonist ivuxolimab. This receptor was obtained from an adult with an advanced solid tumor such as melanoma, head and neck, liver or kidney cancer.

The chain's CDR3 is CASSFGQGSSLGANEKLFF. The CDR3 nucleotides read TGCGCCAGCAGCTTCGGTCAGGGGTCCTCTTTGGGAGCTAATGAAAAACTGTTTTTT. The chain recombines TRBV5-1 with TRBJ1-4, with a weak D call TRBD1 (6 bases). V lost 2 bases, J lost 3 bases, and 23 bases lay in between. Germline V gene sequence: CDR1 SGHRS, CDR2 YFSETQ. This CDR3 spans 19 amino acids.